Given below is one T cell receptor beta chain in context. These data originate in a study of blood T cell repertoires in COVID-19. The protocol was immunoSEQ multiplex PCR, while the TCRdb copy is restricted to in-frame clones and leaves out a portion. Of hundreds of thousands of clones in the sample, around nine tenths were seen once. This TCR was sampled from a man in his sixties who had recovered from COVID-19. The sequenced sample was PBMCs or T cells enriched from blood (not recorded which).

The chain's CDR3 is CASSLEGGRSDTQYF. The CDR3 DNA reads TGCGCCAGCAGCTTGGAGGGGGGGCGGTCAGATACGCAGTATTTT. The rearrangement joins TRBV5-1 to TRBJ2-3, with a weak D call TRBD2 (7 bases). Germline CDR1 is SGHRS and CDR2 is YFSETQ. Trimming took 0 bases from V and 4 from J, leaving 12 bases between them. This CDR3 region has 15 residues.